This is a list of T cell receptor beta chains from one sample in a study of blood T cell repertoires in COVID-19. Only in-frame clones appear in the TCRdb table, and some are missing; sequencing was by immunoSEQ multiplex PCR. Of 220,000 or so clones listed, around 83% are singletons. What was sequenced was PBMCs or T cells enriched from blood (not recorded which). These TCRs come from a woman aged 40-49 years who had recovered from COVID-19. Both conserved end residues are part of each CDR3. Fields, in order: CDR3 DNA, CDR3 protein, clone size, D gene, V gene, J gene. D genes are given only for firm matches. Size tells how often a clone was seen (once, few, many) or the class of an expanded clone, and some rows leave it out.

TGCGCCAGCAGCCATCCTCTTAGGCAGGGGGCGAGTCAGCCCCAGCATTTT	CASSHPLRQGASQPQHF	.	TRBD1	TRBV4-1	TRBJ1-5
TGTGCCAGCAGCCTCTTCAACTCACTAGCGGGCGAACAGTACTTC	CASSLFNSLAGEQYF	.	TRBD2	TRBV3-1/TRBV3-2	TRBJ2-7
TGTGCCAGCAGCTTAAGGGGGCAGGGGGCGAATTCACCCCTCCACTTT	CASSLRGQGANSPLHF	.	TRBD1	TRBV7-2	TRBJ1-6
TGTGCCAGCAGCTCGAGAAGTGAGGTACAGGCTAACTATGGCTACACCTTC	CASSSRSEVQANYGYTF	medium-sized	.	TRBV7-2	TRBJ1-2
TGTGCCAGCAGCTTGGGGCCGGGACAGGGTTGGTTCTTC	CASSLGPGQGWFF	few	TRBD1	TRBV5-6	TRBJ2-1
TGTGCCAGACCGCGATACAGGGCCACTGAAGCTTTCTTT	CARPRYRATEAFF	.	.	TRBV27	TRBJ1-1
TGTGCCAGCAGCCAAGATGACAGGAGCTACGAGCAGTACTTC	CASSQDDRSYEQYF	.	.	TRBV4-2	TRBJ2-7
TGCAGCGTTGACAATAGGAACACTGAAGCTTTCTTT	CSVDNRNTEAFF	.	.	TRBV29-1	TRBJ1-1
TGTGCCAGTAGCCCGCAGGAGGGACAGGGCCAGCCCCAGCATTTT	CASSPQEGQGQPQHF	once	TRBD1	TRBV19	TRBJ1-5
TGTGCCAGCAGTGAAGTAGCTGGGGGCGGGTACAATGAGCAGTTCTTC	CASSEVAGGGYNEQFF	.	.	TRBV6-1	TRBJ2-1
TGTGCCAGCATTCAGCGACTAGTGGGGATAGGGGATACGCAGTATTTT	CASIQRLVGIGDTQYF	.	.	TRBV7-2	TRBJ2-3
TGTGCCAGCAGTAGGACTGACACCGGGGAGCTGTTTTTT	CASSRTDTGELFF	once	.	TRBV2	TRBJ2-2
TGTGCCAGCTCAGGGCTAGCGGGACCCACAGATACGCAGTATTTT	CASSGLAGPTDTQYF	.	TRBD2	TRBV18	TRBJ2-3
TGTGCCAGCAGTTTATCCTTACATTCCCCGGACAGGTCTGGCAATCAGCCCCAGCATTTT	CASSLSLHSPDRSGNQPQHF	.	TRBD1	TRBV28	TRBJ1-5
TGTGCCAGCAGCCAAGCGCTATATGGCTACACCTTC	CASSQALYGYTF	.	.	TRBV3-1/TRBV3-2	TRBJ1-2
TGTGCCAGCAGCCAAGGGCACACCAATCAGCCCCAGCATTTT	CASSQGHTNQPQHF	.	.	TRBV3-1/TRBV3-2	TRBJ1-5